Sequencing of this T cell receptor beta chain was carried out in a study of beta chain features in type 1 diabetes. Findings and limits, study-wide: Among patients with Type 1 diabetes, TCRB CDR3s were moderately but significantly shorter in every one of the four CD4+ subsets. The study notes PCR might favor shorter templates equally in patients and controls.

With 1 base removed from V and 12 bases from J, the gap between germline ends came to 19 bases. This CDR3 has 15 amino acids. CDR1 is LNHNV, CDR2 YYDKDF, per germline (reference sequence). Worth noting for this clone: Its antigen remains unidentified.

cDNA synthesis used the whole RNA isolate, giving expressed TCRB sequences. The repertoire was sequenced with immunoSEQ multiplex PCR; TCRdb's copy has only in-frame clones and lacks some. The sample lists about 700,000 clones; around an eighth were seen once. The sequenced sample was naive CD4+ T cells from blood. This sequence originates from a man in his late teens or twenties with type 1 diabetes. The chain combines TRBV15 with TRBJ2-1; D unresolved. Written as DNA, the CDR3 is TGTGCCACCAGCAGAGTTGCCCGACCGCCAGGTACGCAGTTCTTC. It yields the protein CATSRVARPPGTQFF.